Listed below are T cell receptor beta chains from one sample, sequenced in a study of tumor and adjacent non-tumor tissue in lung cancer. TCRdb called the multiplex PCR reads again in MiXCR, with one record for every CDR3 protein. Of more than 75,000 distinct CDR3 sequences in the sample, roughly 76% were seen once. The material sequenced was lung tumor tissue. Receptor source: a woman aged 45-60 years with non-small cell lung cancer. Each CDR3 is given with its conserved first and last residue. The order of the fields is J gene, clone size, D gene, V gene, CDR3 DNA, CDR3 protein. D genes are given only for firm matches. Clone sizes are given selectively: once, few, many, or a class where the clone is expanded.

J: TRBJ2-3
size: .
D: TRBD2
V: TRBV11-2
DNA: TGTGCCCGCAGCTTGAACCCGGGACTAGTGGGAGCAGATACGCAGTATTTT
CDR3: CARSLNPGLVGADTQYF

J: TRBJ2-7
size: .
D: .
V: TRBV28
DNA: TGTGCAGGCAGTTCGTCCGGACAGCTATCCTACGAGCAGTACTTC
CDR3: CAGSSSGQLSYEQYF

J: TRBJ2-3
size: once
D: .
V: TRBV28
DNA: TGTGCCAGCAGTTTACCTAGCGCCCTCACAGATACACGGTATTTT
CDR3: CASSLPSALTDTRYF

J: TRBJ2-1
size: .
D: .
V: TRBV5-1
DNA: TGCGTCAGCAGCTTGGGAACCTACAATGATCAGTTCTTC
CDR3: CVSSLGTYNDQFF

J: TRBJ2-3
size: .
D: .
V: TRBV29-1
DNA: TGCCGCGTTGATACTAGCACAGATACGCAGTATTTT
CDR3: CRVDTSTDTQYF

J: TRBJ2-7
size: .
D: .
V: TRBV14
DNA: TGTGTCACCAGCCAATATCACAGGACCGAAAATGTTTACGAGCAGTACTTC
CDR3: CVTSQYHRTENVYEQYF

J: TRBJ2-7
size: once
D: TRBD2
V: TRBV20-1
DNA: TGCAGTGCTAGATGGGGACTAGTGACATACGAGCAGTACTTC
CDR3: CSARWGLVTYEQYF

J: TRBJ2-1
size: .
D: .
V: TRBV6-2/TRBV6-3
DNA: TGTGCCAACAGCATAGGTCTTGAGCAGTTCTTC
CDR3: CANSIGLEQFF

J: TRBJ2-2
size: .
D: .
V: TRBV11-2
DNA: TGTGCGAGCAGCAAAGACTGGGACATCGGGGAGCTGTTTTTT
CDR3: CASSKDWDIGELFF

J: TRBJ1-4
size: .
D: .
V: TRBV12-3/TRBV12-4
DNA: TGTGTCAGCATCCGGACAGTCAATGAAAAACTGTTTTTT
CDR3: CVSIRTVNEKLFF

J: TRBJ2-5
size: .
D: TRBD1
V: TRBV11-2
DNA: TGTCGCAGCAGCCTTACAGGGGAGACCCAGAACTTC
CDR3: CRSSLTGETQNF

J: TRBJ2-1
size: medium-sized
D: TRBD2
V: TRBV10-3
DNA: TGTGCCATCACCGCTTCGACTAGCGGAACCAACAATGAGCAGTTCTTC
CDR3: CAITASTSGTNNEQFF

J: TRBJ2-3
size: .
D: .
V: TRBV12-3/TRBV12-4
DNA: TGTGCCATCAGTTTAGAGACACTAGGTACAGATACGCAGTATTTT
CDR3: CAISLETLGTDTQYF

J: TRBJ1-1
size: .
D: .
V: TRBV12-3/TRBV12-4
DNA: TGTGCAAGCAGCGTCGGGGCAGGGATGGACACTGAAGCTTTCTTT
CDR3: CASSVGAGMDTEAFF

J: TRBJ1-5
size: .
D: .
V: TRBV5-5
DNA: TGTGCCAGCAGCGGACGGGGTTTCGTCCAGACCCAGCATTTT
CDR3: CASSGRGFVQTQHF

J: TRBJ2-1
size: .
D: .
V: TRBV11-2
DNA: TGTGCCAGTAACAAAGGGGGAGGGGGCTACAATGAGTACTTCTTC
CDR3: CASNKGGGGYNEYFF

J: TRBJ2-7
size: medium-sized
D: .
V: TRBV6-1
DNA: TGTGCCAGCAGTGAGTTAGCGAACCACGAGCAGTACTTC
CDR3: CASSELANHEQYF

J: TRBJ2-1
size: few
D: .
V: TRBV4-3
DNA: TGCGCCAACAGCCAAACTAGTGTTTCGAACTCCTACAATGAGCAGTTCTTC
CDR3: CANSQTSVSNSYNEQFF

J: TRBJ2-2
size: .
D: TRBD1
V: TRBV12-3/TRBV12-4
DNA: TGTGCGAGCAGATTCGACAGGGGGACCGGGGAGCTGTTTTTT
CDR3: CASRFDRGTGELFF

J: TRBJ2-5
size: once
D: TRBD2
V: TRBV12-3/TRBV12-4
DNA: TGTGCCAGCAGCTTAGCGGGAATCCAAGAGACACATTACTTC
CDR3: CASSLAGIQETHYF

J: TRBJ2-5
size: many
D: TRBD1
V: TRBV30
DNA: TGTGCCTGGAACACCGGGACAGGGGGCGAGACCCAGTACTTC
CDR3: CAWNTGTGGETQYF

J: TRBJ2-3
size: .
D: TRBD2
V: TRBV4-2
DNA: TGTGCCAGCAGGCAAGTGACTAGCGGGACCACAGTTACGCAGTATTTT
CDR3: CASRQVTSGTTVTQYF